This record concerns one T cell receptor (beta chain) sequence. This clonotype was seen repeatedly, ten times or more. Its binding antigen is unknown. One base away there is no much larger clone; base qualities are not given. The time point label here, explained by the study, means: pre-sensitization, week 0. In the paper's terms, the treatment or condition label means: therapeutic diphenylcyclopropenone sensitization with weekly scalp DPC. Blood at each patch-test visit was drawn before the patch test was applied. Eligible patients were aged 18 to 70, diagnosed with alopecia, deemed suitable for DPC therapy, and excluded if pregnant. Total RNA was extracted from unfractionated whole blood that had been collected in Tempus Blood RNA tubes. This specimen comes from a study of human T cells and chemical hapten exposure (dated by TCRdb to about 2021). Broadly, across the study: For sensitization, 2% DPC in acetone was applied to a roughly 2 cm by roughly 2 cm area of upper inner arm skin. Throughout the study period of around 24 weeks, patients also received therapeutic DPC doses to the scalp every week. Patch tests used Finn chambers with 0.01% DPC on the upper back, scored after 6 days by International Contact Dermatitis Research Group standards. The mostly female patient cohort included alopecia areata with under or over 50% scalp involvement, alopecia totalis and alopecia universalis. Libraries were combined into a pool for sequencing, and differences in TCR yield between samples came mainly from small differences in library volumes within the pool. In alopecia patients, the study followed how the peripheral blood TCR repertoire changed in vivo over primary and secondary sensitization to diphenylcyclopropenone (DPC), a hapten. Blood samples were taken from patients before sensitization (week 0) and at 2, 6 and about 24 weeks after DPC sensitization. Some 29 alopecia patients gave blood for TCR sequencing at one to four time points (pre-sensitization, 2, 6 and 24 weeks).

Sequences SGHTA (CDR1) and FQGNSA (CDR2) are obtained from the germline V gene. Ends trimmed: V by 5 bases, J by 4 bases; bases unmatched to a gene: 7. Reading from cysteine to phenylalanine, the CDR3 counts 15 amino acids. Of the read, only the CDR3 DNA is kept; its 45 bases are in frame from base 1. Library preparation was by RACE. Sequencing took place on a NextSeq 500. During library preparation, unique molecular identifiers were attached to individual cDNA molecules so that TCRs could be counted quantitatively and reproducibly. For every blood RNA sample, sequencing covered both the TCR alpha and TCR beta chains. The study's own analysis went as follows. A median of around 100,000 TCRs per sample was observed, with a range of 23,224 to 690,600. V, J and CDR3 annotation of the TCR reads was performed with the Decombinator software suite. For PS versus PT1 abundance plots, all samples were subsampled to the same number of TCRs (28,000). Expanded TCRs were defined as absent before sensitization and observed at least eight times at the 2-week time point. Using fastp trimming at Q25 and MiXCR clonotype assembly, TCRdb reanalyzed the public sequencing data and kept in-frame beta chains. Duplicate CDR3 protein sequences are folded into a single record with the most common DNA and genes. The V and J calls and clone size come from TCRdb's table, not from the authors' own analysis. In all, the sample holds 200,000 to 300,000 distinct CDR3 sequences, and about 9% of those were seen once. The ten top clones hold over 2% of the sample.

Broader findings and caveats from the paper: Compared with pre-sensitization or healthy control sets, expanded TCRs formed significantly more large CDR3 similarity clusters, which is consistent with antigen-driven responses. No change with DPC sensitization was found in the number of TCRs above 1 in 1000 frequency, and no evidence of global repertoire structure alterations was found. After repeated subsampling, changes were observed in the strength of the expansion versus patch-test correlation and in the threshold at which the correlation became significant. All patients had alopecia, a presumed autoimmune disease, so their immune response might differ from that of healthy individuals. Patch test score was positively correlated with the number of PT1 expanded TCRs, with significance at thresholds 8, 16 and 32 but not at 4.

The chain was built from TRBV7-2 and TRBJ1-2; TRBD1 matches 10 bases in the middle. The sample consisted of whole blood, taken in connection with sensitization to the hapten diphenylcyclopropenone (DPC). This clonotype was obtained from a woman aged 40 to 50 with alopecia areata. Some clones in this sample may be carry-over from other donors' samples. The nucleotides read TGTGCCAGCAGCCCCCGACAGGGGGCGGGCTATGGCTACACCTTC. Translated, it reads CASSPRQGAGYGYTF.